This T cell receptor beta chain came from a study of T-cell reconstitution after alpha-beta-depleted transplantation in children listed by TCRdb under 2016. For the study in its entirety: The study quantitatively tracked T-cell immune reconstitution after TCRalphabeta/CD19-depleted allogeneic hematopoietic cell transplantation in children using TCR repertoire profiling. Points the paper makes about the study in general: Over the following months the frequencies of hyperexpanded clones went down, and after one year T-cell counts and TCRbeta diversity were mostly credited to newly produced T cells. Apparently early alphabetaT-cell count recovery about two months after transplant reportedly relied on only several hundred rapidly expanded clones derived from non-depleted graft cells. In some patients, the high TCRbeta diversity seen at day 60 was put down to recipient T cells and intrathymic progenitors that had survived conditioning.

The library came from PCR. Sequencing was carried out with an Illumina HiSeq 2500. TCR libraries were prepared with molecular barcoding, using unique molecular identifiers to normalize TCRbeta repertoire quantification. The public reads were reprocessed in TCRdb via fastp at Q25 and MiXCR, keeping in-frame beta chains. Each CDR3 protein appears once, grouped with its most common genes and DNA. Present in this sample are some 460,000 distinct CDR3 sequences, 15% to 20% of which were seen just once. The top ten constitute 25% to 30% of the sample. In regard to this clonotype: What antigen it recognizes has not been identified. Nothing much larger sits one base from this clone, and base qualities are not available.

Spanning cysteine to phenylalanine, the CDR3 consists of 17 amino acids. Just the 51-base CDR3 DNA is kept, in frame starting at base 1. V ends up 5 bases short and J 3 bases short, with an unmatched junction base count of 9. CDR1 and CDR2, looked up from the germline V gene, are SGHAT and FQNNGV. Sample treatment or condition, as interpreted from the label and publication: allogeneic hematopoietic cell transplantation with graft depleted of TCRalphabeta T cells and CD19 B cells. The children who served as transplant recipients had been given grafts of TCRalphabeta/CD19-depleted allogeneic hematopoietic cells.

Sequencing was performed on PBMCs, mostly from graft donor cells, taken 360 days after TCRalphabeta/CD19-depleted stem cell transplant. This TCR came from a boy younger than two who had a stem cell transplant for Wiskott-Aldrich syndrome, so the T cells may come from the graft donor. In this chain, TRBV11-2 is recombined with TRBJ2-6; TRBD1 aligns with 8 central bases. The CDR3 region has the sequence CASSSRDRSFGANVLTF. The base sequence is TGTGCCAGCAGCAGCCGGGACAGGTCGTTTGGGGCCAACGTCCTGACTTTC.